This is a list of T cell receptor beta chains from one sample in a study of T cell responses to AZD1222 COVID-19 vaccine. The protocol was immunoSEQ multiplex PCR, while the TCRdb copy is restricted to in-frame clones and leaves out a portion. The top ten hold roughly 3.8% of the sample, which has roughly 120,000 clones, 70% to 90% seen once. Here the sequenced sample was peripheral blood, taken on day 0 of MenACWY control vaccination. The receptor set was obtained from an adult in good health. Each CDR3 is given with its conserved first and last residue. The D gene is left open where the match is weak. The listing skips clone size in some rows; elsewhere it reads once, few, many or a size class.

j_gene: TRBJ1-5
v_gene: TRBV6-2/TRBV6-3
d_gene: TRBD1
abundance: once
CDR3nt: TGTGCCAGCAGTCCACAGGGGGCGGGCAATCAGCCCCAGCATTTT
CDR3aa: CASSPQGAGNQPQHF

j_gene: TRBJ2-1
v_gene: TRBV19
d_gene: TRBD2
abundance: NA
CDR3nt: TGTGCCAGTAGGAGGACTAGCGGGGGGGCCGGGCAGTTCTTC
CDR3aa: CASRRTSGGAGQFF

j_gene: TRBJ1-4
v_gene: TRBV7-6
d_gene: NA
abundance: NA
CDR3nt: TGTGCCAGCAGCACCCTAACGGGCAGGACTAATGAAAAACTGTTTTTT
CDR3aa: CASSTLTGRTNEKLFF

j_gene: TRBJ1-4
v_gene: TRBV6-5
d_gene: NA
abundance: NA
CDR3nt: TGTGCCAGCAGTTACAGTGGAGGGGAAAAACTGTTTTTT
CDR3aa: CASSYSGGEKLFF

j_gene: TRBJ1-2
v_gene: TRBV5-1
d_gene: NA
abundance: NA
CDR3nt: TGCGCCAGCAGCTTGCATGGGCAGGACTATGGCTACACCTTC
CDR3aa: CASSLHGQDYGYTF

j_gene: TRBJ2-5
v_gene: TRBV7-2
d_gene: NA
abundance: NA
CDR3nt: TGTGCCAGCAGCTTTATGGGGGCCAAAGAGACCCAGTACTTC
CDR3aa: CASSFMGAKETQYF

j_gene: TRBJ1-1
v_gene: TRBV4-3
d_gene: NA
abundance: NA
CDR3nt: TGCGCCAGCAGCCTAGCCACCGGGGGAGCCACTGAAGCTTTCTTT
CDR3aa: CASSLATGGATEAFF

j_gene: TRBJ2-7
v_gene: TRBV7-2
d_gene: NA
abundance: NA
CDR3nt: TGTGCCAGCAGCTTGGGACAAGGTTTCTACGAGCAGTACTTC
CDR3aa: CASSLGQGFYEQYF

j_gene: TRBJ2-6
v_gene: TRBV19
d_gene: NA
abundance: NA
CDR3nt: TGTGCCAGTAGTATAGATCCCTGGGCCAACGTCCTGACTTTC
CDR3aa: CASSIDPWANVLTF

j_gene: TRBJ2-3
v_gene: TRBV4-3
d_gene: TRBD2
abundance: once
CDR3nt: TGCGCCAGCAGCCAAGAGGGGGCTAGCGGGGGTTATAGCACAGATACGCAGTATTTT
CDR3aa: CASSQEGASGGYSTDTQYF

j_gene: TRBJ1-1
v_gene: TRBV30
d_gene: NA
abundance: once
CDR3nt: TGTGCCTGGAAATACTCCAGGAACACTGAAGCTTTCTTT
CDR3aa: CAWKYSRNTEAFF

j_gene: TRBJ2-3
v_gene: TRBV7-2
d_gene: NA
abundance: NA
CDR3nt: TGTGCCAGCAGCTTATCTCTGGGACGGAGCACAGATACGCAGTATTTT
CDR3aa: CASSLSLGRSTDTQYF

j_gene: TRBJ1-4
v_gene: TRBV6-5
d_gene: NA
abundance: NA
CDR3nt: TGTGCCAGCAGTTACTCGAGTCACCCGAATGAAAAACTGTTTTTT
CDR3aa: CASSYSSHPNEKLFF

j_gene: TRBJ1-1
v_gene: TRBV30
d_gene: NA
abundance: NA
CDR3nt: TGTGCCTGGTTGGGACCGCGAAACTACCTGAACACTGAAGCTTTCTTT
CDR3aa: CAWLGPRNYLNTEAFF

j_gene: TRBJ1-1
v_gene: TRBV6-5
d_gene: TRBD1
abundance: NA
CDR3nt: TGTGCCAGCAGTCCCGGGACAGGGACGAACACTGAAGCTTTCTTT
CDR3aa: CASSPGTGTNTEAFF

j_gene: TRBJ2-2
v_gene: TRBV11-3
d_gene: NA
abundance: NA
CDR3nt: TGTGCCAGCAGCTTTGGGTCGGGCAGGGCGAACACCGGGGAGCTGTTTTTT
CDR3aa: CASSFGSGRANTGELFF

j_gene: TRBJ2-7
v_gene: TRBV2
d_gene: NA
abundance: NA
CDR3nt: TGTGCCAGCAAGCTGGACAGCTTCGCCTACGAGCAGTACTTC
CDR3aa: CASKLDSFAYEQYF

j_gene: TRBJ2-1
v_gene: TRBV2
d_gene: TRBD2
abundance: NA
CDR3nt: TGTGCCAGCCGAGCGGGAAGCGGGGGGGCGTTTCATGAGCAGTTCTTC
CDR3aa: CASRAGSGGAFHEQFF

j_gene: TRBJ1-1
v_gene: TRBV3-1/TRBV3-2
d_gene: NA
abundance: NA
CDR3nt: TGTGCCAGCAGCCAAGATCGACGGGCAATGAACACTGAAGCTTTCTTT
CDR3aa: CASSQDRRAMNTEAFF

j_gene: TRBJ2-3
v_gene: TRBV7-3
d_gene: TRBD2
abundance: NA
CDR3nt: TGTGCCAGCAGCATACTAGCGGGAGCTAGCACAGATACGCAGTATTTT
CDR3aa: CASSILAGASTDTQYF

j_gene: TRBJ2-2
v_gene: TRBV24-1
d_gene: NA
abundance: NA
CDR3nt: TGTGCCACCAGTGATGAGGGCCTTAACACCGGGGAGCTGTTTTTT
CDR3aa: CATSDEGLNTGELFF

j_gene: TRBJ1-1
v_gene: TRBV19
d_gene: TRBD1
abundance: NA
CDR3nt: TGTGCCAGTAGTATAAGGGGGCTGAACACTGAAGCTTTCTTT
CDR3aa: CASSIRGLNTEAFF

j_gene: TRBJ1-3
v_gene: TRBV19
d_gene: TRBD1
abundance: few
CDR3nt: TGTGCCAGTAGTAGTCTAAACAGGGGAAGCTCTGGAAACACCATATATTTT
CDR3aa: CASSSLNRGSSGNTIYF

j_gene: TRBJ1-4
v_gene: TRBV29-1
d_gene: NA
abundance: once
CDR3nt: TGCAGCGTTGGCGGGACCTACGACGAAAAACTGTTTTTT
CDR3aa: CSVGGTYDEKLFF

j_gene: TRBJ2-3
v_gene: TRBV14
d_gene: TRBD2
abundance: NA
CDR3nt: TGTGCCAGCAGCCAAGGGTGGACTAGCGGGGGGGCCACAGATACGCAGTATTTT
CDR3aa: CASSQGWTSGGATDTQYF

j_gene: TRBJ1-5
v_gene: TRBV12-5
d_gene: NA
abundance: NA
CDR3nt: TGTGCTAGTGGTTTGGACGAGGTGACCCAGCATTTT
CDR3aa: CASGLDEVTQHF

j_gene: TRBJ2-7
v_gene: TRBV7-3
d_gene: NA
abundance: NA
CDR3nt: TGTGCCAGCAGCTTAAGCGGGGGCGGCTACGAGCAGTACTTC
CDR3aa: CASSLSGGGYEQYF

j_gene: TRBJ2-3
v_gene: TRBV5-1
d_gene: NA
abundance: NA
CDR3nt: TGCGCCAGCGGAGACGCCGGGACCCCATCGGGAGATACGCAGTATTTT
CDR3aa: CASGDAGTPSGDTQYF

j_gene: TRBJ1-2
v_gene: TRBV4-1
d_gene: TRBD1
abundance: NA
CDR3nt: TGCGCCAGCAGCCCCTGGGACAGGGTGAGTTATGGCTACACCTTC
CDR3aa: CASSPWDRVSYGYTF

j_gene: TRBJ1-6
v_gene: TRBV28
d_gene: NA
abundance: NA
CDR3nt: TGTGCCAGCACCCGACCGGCAGCTACCTATAATTCACCCCTCCACTTT
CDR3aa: CASTRPAATYNSPLHF

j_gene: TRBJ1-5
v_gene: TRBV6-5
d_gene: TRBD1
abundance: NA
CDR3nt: TGTGCCAGCAGTCCGACAGGGGGCGATCAGCCCCAGCATTTT
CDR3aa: CASSPTGGDQPQHF

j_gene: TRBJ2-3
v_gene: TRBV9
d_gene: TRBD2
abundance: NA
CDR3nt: TGTGCCAGCAGCGTAGGGGGACTAGCGCGCACAGATACGCAGTATTTT
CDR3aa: CASSVGGLARTDTQYF

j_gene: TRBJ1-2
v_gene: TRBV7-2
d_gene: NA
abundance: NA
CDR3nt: TGTGCCAGCAGCGGGGGGTTCCAGATCCGCTATGGCTACACCTTC
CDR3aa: CASSGGFQIRYGYTF

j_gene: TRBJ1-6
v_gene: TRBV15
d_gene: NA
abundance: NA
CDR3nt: TGTGCCACCAGCAGAGATCGAGGGGTGAGCGGTTCACCCCTCCACTTT
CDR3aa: CATSRDRGVSGSPLHF

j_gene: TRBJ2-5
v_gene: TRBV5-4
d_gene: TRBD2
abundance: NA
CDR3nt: TGTGCCAGCAGCCCGGAGGTCGGGGGGGCCGGAGAGACCCAGTACTTC
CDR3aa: CASSPEVGGAGETQYF

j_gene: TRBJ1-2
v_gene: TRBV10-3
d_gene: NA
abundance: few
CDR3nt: TGTGCCATCAGTGATTTGGGAAACTATGGCTACACCTTC
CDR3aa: CAISDLGNYGYTF

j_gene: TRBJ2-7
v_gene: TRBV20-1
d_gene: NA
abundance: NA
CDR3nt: TGCAGTGCTAGATCCTCAGAAGAGCAGTACTTC
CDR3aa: CSARSSEEQYF

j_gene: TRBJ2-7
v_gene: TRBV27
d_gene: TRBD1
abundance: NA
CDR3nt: TGTGCCAGCAGGGCAACAGGGGGGACCTACGAGCAGTACTTC
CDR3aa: CASRATGGTYEQYF

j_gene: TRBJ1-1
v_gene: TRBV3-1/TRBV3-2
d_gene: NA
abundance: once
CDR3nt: TGTGCCAGCAGCCATACAGGGTTCGCTGAAGCTTTCTTT
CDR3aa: CASSHTGFAEAFF

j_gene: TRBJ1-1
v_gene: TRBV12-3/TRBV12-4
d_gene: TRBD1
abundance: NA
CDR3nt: TGTGCCAGCAGCTTTCAGGGGGACACTGAAGCTTTCTTT
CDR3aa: CASSFQGDTEAFF

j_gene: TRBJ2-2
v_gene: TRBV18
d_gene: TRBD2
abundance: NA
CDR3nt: TGTGCCAGCTCACCCCTAGCGGGTGGGGAGCTGTTTTTT
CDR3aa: CASSPLAGGELFF

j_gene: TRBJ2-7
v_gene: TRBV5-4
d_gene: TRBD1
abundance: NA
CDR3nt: TGTGCCAGCAGCTTGGGACAGGGGATCGCCTACGAGCAGTACTTC
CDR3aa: CASSLGQGIAYEQYF

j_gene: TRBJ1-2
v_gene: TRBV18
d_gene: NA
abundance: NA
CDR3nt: TGTGCCAGCTCACCACCGGCAGGGGCCTATGGCTACACCTTC
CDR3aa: CASSPPAGAYGYTF

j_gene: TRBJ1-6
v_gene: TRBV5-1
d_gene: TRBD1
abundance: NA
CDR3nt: TGCGCCAGCAGCTTGGGACAGGGGGTAGGATCACCCCTCCACTTT
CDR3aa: CASSLGQGVGSPLHF

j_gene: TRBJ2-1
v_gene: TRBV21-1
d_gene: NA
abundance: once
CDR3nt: TGTGCCAGCAAGGGACGGCCGGGACTAGAGTGTGCCTACAATGAGCAGTTCTTC
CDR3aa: CASKGRPGLECAYNEQFF

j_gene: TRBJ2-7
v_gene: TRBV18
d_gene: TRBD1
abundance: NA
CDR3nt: TGTGCCAGCTCGGATCGGGACAGGGGAACCTACGAGCAGTACTTC
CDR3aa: CASSDRDRGTYEQYF

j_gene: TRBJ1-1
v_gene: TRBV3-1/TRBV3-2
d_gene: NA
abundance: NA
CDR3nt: TGTGCCAGCAGCCAAGGATCAGGGCGCACTGAAGCTTTCTTT
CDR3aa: CASSQGSGRTEAFF

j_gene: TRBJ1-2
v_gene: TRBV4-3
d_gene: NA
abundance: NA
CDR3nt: TGCGCCAGCAGCCAACTAACTCAGGGAAACTATGGCTACACCTTC
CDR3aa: CASSQLTQGNYGYTF

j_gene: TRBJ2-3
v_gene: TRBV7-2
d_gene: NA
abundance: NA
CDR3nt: TGTGCCAGCAGTTCCGCGGCCCGAAGGGATACGCAGTATTTT
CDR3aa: CASSSAARRDTQYF

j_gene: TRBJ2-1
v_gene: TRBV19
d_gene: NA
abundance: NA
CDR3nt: TGTGCCAGTAGTAGTGGGCCAGGGGGGACATACAATGAGCAGTTCTTC
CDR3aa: CASSSGPGGTYNEQFF

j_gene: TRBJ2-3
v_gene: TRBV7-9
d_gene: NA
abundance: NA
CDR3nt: TGTGCCAGCAGCTTAGGTTGGGGGGATGGCACAGATACGCAGTATTTT
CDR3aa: CASSLGWGDGTDTQYF

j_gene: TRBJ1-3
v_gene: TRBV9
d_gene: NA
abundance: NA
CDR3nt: TGTGCCAGCAGCGTAGACTACCGACGAGGGTACTCTGGAAACACCATATATTTT
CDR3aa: CASSVDYRRGYSGNTIYF

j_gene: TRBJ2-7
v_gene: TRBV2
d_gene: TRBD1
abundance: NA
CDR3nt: TGTGCCAGCAGTTACAGGGGGACAGGGAACGAGCAGTACTTC
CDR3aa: CASSYRGTGNEQYF

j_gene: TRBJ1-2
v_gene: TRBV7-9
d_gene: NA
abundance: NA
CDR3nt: TGTGCCAGCAGCTTATCCAACTATGGCTACACCTTC
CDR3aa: CASSLSNYGYTF